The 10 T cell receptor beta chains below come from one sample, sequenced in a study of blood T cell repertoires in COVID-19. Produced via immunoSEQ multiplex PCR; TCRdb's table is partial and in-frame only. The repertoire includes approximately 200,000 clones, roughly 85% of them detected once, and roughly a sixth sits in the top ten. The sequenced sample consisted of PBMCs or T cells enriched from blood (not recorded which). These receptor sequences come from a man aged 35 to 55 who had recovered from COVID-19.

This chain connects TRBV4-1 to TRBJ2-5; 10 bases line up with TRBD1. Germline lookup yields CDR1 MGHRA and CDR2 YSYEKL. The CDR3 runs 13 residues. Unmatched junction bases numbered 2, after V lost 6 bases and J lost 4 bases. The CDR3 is CASSRDRGETQYF. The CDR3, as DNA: TGCGCCAGCAGTCGGGACAGGGGAGAGACCCAGTACTTC.

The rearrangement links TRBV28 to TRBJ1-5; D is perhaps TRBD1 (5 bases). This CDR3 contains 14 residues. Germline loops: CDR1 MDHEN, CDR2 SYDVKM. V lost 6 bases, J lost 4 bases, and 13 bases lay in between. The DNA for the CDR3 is TGTGCCAGCAGAGGAGGGGCAAGGAATCAGCCCCAGCATTTT. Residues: CASRGGARNQPQHF.

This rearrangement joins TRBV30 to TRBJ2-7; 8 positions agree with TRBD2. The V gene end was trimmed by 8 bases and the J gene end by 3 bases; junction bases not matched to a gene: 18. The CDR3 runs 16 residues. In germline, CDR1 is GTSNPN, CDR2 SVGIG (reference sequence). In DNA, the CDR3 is TGTGCCGGGGAGCCGAAATTGGGCGGGAGGATCTACGAGCAGTACTTC. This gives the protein CAGEPKLGGRIYEQYF.

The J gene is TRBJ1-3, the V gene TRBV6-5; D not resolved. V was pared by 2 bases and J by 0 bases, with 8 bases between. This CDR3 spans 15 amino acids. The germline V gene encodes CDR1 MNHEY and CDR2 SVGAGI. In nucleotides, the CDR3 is TGTGCCAGCAGTTACGCGGCCAGCTCTGGAAACACCATATATTTT. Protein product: CASSYAASSGNTIYF.

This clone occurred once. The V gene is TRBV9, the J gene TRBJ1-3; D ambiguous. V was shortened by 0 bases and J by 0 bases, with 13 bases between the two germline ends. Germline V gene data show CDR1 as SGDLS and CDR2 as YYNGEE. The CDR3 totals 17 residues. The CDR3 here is CASSVAAVRDSGNTIYF. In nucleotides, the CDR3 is TGTGCCAGCAGCGTAGCAGCAGTCCGGGACTCTGGAAACACCATATATTTT.

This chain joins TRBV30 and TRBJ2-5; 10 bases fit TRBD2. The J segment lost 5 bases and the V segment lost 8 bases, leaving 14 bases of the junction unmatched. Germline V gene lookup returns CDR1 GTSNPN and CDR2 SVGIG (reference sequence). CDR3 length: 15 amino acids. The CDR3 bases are TGTGCCCGAACCGAGCGGGAGGGCCTAAGGGAGACCCAGTACTTC. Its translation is CARTEREGLRETQYF.

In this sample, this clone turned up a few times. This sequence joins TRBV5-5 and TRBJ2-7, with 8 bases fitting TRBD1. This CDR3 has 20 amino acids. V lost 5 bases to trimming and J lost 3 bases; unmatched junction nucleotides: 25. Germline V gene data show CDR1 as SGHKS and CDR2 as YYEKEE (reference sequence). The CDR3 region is CASRGLGRYKGTGPVYEQYF. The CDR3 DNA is TGTGCCAGCAGGGGTCTTGGAAGATATAAAGGGACAGGACCTGTCTACGAGCAGTACTTC.

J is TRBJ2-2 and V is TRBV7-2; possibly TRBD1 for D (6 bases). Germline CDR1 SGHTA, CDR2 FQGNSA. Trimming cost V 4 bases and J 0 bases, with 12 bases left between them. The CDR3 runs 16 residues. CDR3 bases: TGTGCCAGCAGCTCAAAAACAGGGTCGAACACCGGGGAGCTGTTTTTT. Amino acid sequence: CASSSKTGSNTGELFF.

CDR3 loop: CASSLRTGNTEAFF. CDR3 coding DNA: TGCGCCAGCAGCTTAAGGACAGGGAACACTGAAGCTTTCTTT. The chain combines TRBV5-1 with TRBJ1-1, with TRBD1 matching over 7 bases. V lost 2 bases to trimming and J lost 1 base; unmatched junction nucleotides: 2. There are 14 residues in the CDR3. Germline V gives CDR1 SGHRS, CDR2 YFSETQ.

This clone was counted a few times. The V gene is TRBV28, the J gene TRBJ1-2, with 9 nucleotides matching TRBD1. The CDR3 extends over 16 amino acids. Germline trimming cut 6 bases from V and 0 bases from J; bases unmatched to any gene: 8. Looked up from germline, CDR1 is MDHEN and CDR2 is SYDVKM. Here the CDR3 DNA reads TGTGCCAGCAGCTTTAAAACAGGGGGCTCTAACTATGGCTACACCTTC. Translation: CASSFKTGGSNYGYTF.